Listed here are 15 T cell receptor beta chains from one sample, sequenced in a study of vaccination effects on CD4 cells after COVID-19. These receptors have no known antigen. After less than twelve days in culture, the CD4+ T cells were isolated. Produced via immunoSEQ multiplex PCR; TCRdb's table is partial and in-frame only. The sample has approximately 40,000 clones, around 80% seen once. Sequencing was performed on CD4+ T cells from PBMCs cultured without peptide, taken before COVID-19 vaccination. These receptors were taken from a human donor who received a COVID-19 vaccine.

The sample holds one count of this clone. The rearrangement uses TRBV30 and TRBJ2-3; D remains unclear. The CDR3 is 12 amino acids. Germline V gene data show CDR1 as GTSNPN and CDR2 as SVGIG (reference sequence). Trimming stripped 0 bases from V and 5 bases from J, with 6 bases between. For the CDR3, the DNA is TGTGCCTGGAGTGTACGAGAAGATACGCAGTATTTT. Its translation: CAWSVREDTQYF.

CDR3 nucleotides: TGTGCCAGCAGTTATCAGCGGGGGTTTGCTCAAGAGACCCAGTACTTC. Protein: CASSYQRGFAQETQYF. V gene TRBV6-5 combines with J gene TRBJ2-5, with TRBD2 matching over 8 bases. The CDR3 extends over 16 amino acids. V shed 3 bases and J 2 bases; nucleotides not matched to a gene: 8. Germline V CDR1 and CDR2: MNHEY, SVGAGI.

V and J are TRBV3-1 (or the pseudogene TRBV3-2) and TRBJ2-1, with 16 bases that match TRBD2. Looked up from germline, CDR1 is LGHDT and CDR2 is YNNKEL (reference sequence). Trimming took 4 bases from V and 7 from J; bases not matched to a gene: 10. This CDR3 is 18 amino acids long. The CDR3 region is CASSLSGLAGGSRNEQFF. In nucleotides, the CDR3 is TGTGCCAGCAGCCTCTCGGGACTAGCGGGGGGGAGTAGGAATGAGCAGTTCTTC.

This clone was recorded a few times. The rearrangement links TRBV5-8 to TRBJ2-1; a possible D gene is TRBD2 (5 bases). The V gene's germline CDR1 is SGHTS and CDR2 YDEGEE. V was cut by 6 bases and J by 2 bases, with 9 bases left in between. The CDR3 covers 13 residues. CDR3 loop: CASNRGAYNEQFF. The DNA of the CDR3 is TGTGCCAGCAACCGGGGAGCCTACAATGAGCAGTTCTTC.

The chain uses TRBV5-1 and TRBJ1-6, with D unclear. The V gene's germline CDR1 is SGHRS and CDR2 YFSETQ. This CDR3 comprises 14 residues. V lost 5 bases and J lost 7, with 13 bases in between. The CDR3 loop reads CASSKQLGNSPLHF. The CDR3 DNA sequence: TGCGCCAGCAGTAAACAGCTGGGGAATTCACCCCTCCACTTT. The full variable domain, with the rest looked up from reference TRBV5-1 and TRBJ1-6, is KAGVTQTPRYLIKTRGQQVTLSCSPISGHRSVSWYQQTPGQGLQFLFEYFSETQRNKGNFPGRFSGRQFSNSRSEMNVSTLELGDSALYLCASSKQLGNSPLHFGNGTRLTVT.

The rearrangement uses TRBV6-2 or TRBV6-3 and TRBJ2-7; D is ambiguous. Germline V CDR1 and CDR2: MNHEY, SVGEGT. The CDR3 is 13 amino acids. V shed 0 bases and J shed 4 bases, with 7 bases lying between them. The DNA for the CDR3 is TGTGCCAGCAGTTACTCTAGACTTTACGAGCAGTACGTC. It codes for CASSYSRLYEQYV.

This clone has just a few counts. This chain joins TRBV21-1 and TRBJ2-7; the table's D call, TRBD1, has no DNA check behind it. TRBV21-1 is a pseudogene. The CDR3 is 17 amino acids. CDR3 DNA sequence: TGTGCCAGCAGCTCCTATCGGGCGGACAAGACCTCCTACGAGCAGTACGTC. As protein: CASSSYRADKTSYEQYV.

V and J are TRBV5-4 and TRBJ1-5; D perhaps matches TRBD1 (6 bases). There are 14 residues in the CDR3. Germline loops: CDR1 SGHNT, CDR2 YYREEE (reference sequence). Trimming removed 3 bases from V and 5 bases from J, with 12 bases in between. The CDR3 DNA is TGTGCCAGCAGCTCAGACAGGAGAGATCAGCCCCAGCATTTT. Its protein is CASSSDRRDQPQHF.

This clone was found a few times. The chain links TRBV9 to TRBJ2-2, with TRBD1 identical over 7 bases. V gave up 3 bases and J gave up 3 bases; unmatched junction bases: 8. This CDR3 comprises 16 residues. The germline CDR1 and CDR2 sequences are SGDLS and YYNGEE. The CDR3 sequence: CASSGQGTVDTGELFF. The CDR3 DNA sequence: TGTGCCAGCAGCGGACAAGGGACAGTAGACACCGGGGAGCTGTTTTTT.

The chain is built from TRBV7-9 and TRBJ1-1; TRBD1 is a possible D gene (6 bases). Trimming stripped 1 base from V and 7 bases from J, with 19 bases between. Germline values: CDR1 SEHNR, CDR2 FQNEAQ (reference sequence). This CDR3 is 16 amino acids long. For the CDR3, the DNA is TGTGCCAGCAGCTTAGAAATTATAGCAGGGGAAGGTGAAGCTTTCTTT. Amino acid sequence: CASSLEIIAGEGEAFF.

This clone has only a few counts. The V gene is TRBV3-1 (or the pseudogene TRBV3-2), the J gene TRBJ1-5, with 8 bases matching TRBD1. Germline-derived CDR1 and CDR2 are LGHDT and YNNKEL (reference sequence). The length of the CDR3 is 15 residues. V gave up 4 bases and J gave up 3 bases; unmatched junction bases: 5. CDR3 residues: CASSLGTGFNQPQHF. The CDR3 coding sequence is TGTGCCAGCAGCCTTGGGACAGGCTTCAATCAGCCCCAGCATTTT.

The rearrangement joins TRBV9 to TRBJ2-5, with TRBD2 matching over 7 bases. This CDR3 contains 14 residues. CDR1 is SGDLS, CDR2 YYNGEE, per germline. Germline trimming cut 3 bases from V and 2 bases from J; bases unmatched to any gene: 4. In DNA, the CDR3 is TGTGCCAGCAGCGCCGGGACTACTCAAGAGACCCAGTACTTC. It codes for CASSAGTTQETQYF.

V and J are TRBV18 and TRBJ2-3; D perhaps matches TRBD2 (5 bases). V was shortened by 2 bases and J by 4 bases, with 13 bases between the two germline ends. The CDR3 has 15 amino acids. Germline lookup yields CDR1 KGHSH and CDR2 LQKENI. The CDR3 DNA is TGTGCCAGCTCACCATTGAGGGCAGGAGCAGATACGCAGTATTTT. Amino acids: CASSPLRAGADTQYF.

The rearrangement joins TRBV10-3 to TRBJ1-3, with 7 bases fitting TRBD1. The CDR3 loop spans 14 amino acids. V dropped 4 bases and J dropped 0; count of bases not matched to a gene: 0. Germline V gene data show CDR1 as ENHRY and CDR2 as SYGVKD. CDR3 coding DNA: TGTGCCATCAGTGGACAGGGCTCTGGAAACACCATATATTTT. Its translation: CAISGQGSGNTIYF.

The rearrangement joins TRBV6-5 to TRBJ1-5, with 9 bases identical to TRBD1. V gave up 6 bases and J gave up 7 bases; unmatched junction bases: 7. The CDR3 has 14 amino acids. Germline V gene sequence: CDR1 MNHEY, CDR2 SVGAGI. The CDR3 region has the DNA TGTGCCAGCAGCGGCGGGACAGGGAGGCAGCCCCAGCATTTT. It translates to CASSGGTGRQPQHF.